The clone carrying this T cell receptor (beta chain) was recorded many times. In germline, CDR1 is LNHNV, CDR2 YYDKDF (reference sequence). The V gene lost 0 bases and the J gene lost 3 bases, with 9 bases spanning the gap. This CDR3 is built from 15 residues. This sample is drawn from a study of T cells of healthy individuals. TCRdb re-derived calls from the 5' RACE reads in MiXCR, one entry per CDR3 protein. The sample holds around 63,000 distinct CDR3 sequences, around 15% seen once. The chain has TRBV15 and TRBJ2-1; D is possibly TRBD1 (6 bases). The sequence was obtained from a human donor in good health. CDR3 sequence: CATSREAGDYNEQFF. The CDR3 DNA reads as TGTGCCACCAGCAGAGAGGCAGGGGACTACAATGAGCAGTTCTTC.